These 22 T cell receptor beta chains came from one sample sequenced in a study of T cells in tumors after PD-1 blockade. TCRdb's copy holds only in-frame clones and misses some; the assay was immunoSEQ multiplex PCR. The repertoire consists of about 60,000 clones, with around two thirds occurring once and the leading ten covering roughly 4.7%. The sequenced sample was PBMCs, obtained after anti-PD-1 treatment. These TCRs come from a human donor with basal cell carcinoma.

The J gene is TRBJ1-6, the V gene TRBV6-5; 8 nucleotides align to TRBD1. The germline CDR1 and CDR2 sequences are MNHEY and SVGAGI. With 6 bases clipped from V and 6 bases from J, the junction kept 10 bases outside the gene matches. This CDR3 spans 16 amino acids. DNA for the CDR3: TGTGCCAGCAGCTACAACTCCGGACAGGGTAATTCACCCCTCCACTTT. It encodes CASSYNSGQGNSPLHF.

V usage is TRBV10-1 and J usage is TRBJ2-2; D unresolved. Germline V gene lookup returns CDR1 WNHNN and CDR2 SYGVQD (reference sequence). V was trimmed by 7 bases and J by 2 bases, leaving 8 bases between them. CDR3 size: 13 residues. The CDR3 loop is CASTDTNTGELFF. Written as DNA, the CDR3 is TGCGCCAGCACCGACACCAACACCGGGGAGCTGTTTTTT.

The chain employs TRBV28 and TRBJ1-3; no firm D call. This CDR3 has 16 amino acids. CDR1 and CDR2 from the germline V gene are MDHEN and SYDVKM. Trimming cost V 5 bases and J 3 bases, with 17 bases left between them. DNA for the CDR3: TGTGCCAGCAGTCAATGGGCCCCGGGAGATGGAAACACCATATATTTT. This gives the protein CASSQWAPGDGNTIYF.

J is TRBJ2-5 and V is TRBV2; a possible D gene is TRBD2 (5 bases). In germline, CDR1 is SNHLY, CDR2 FYNNEI. Trimming left V 0 bases short and J 4 bases short, with 15 bases between. The CDR3 spans 16 residues. In nucleotides, the CDR3 is TGTGCCAGCAGTGAAGCCCGGGGTCTAAGGGTAGAGACCCAGTACTTC. Amino acid sequence: CASSEARGLRVETQYF.

This chain uses TRBV3-1 (or the pseudogene TRBV3-2) with TRBJ1-3, with TRBD1 matching over 9 bases. CDR3 size: 15 residues. Trimming cost V 4 bases and J 0 bases; bases outside gene matches: 1. Looked up from germline, CDR1 is LGHDT and CDR2 is YNNKEL (reference sequence). CDR3 in DNA: TGTGCCAGCAGCCGGGACAGGGCCTCTGGAAACACCATATATTTT. Translation: CASSRDRASGNTIYF.

This chain joins TRBV5-6 and TRBJ2-1; D is perhaps TRBD2 (6 bases). This CDR3 contains 15 residues. Trimming took off 2 bases at V and 7 bases at J, with 16 bases between the two ends. Per the germline V gene, CDR1 is SGHDT and CDR2 is YYEEEE. Here the CDR3 DNA reads TGTGCCAGCAGCTTCGGGTCGGGTCGGGGGAATGAGCAGTTCTTC. Encoded protein: CASSFGSGRGNEQFF. The full variable domain, rest sourced from reference TRBV5-6 and TRBJ2-1, is DAGVTQSPTHLIKTRGQQVTLRCSPKSGHDTVSWYQQALGQGPQFIFQYYEEEERQRGNFPDRFSGHQFPNYSSELNVNALLLGDSALYLCASSFGSGRGNEQFFGPGTRLTVL.

J is TRBJ1-2 and V is TRBV6-5, with TRBD1 as a possible D gene (5 bases). CDR1 and CDR2 from the germline V gene are MNHEY and SVGAGI. Trimming removed 6 bases at V and 4 bases at J, with 18 bases between. This CDR3 is 15 amino acids long. CDR3 coding DNA: TGTGCCAGCAGCGTAGACGGGGGGACTTTCTATGGCTACACCTTC. Protein product: CASSVDGGTFYGYTF.

The V and J genes are TRBV9 and TRBJ2-7, with 8 bases fitting TRBD1. V lost 0 bases, J lost 5 bases, and 4 bases stayed unmatched. CDR1 SGDLS and CDR2 YYNGEE come from the germline V gene. The CDR3 has 14 amino acids. The CDR3 region is CASSVVAGGDEQYF. CDR3 DNA: TGTGCCAGCAGCGTAGTAGCAGGGGGCGACGAGCAGTACTTC.

The V gene is TRBV7-2, the J gene TRBJ2-5; 8 bases match TRBD1. From germline, CDR1 is SGHTA and CDR2 FQGNSA. The CDR3 consists of 15 residues. The V and J ends lost 3 bases and 2 bases, in that order; junction bases with no gene match: 5. In DNA form, the CDR3 reads TGTGCCAGCAGCTTTGGACAGGGTGGTCAAGAGACCCAGTACTTC. Translation gives CASSFGQGGQETQYF. Full variable domain (remainder filled in from reference TRBV7-2 and TRBJ2-5): GAGVSQSPSNKVTEKGKDVELRCDPISGHTALYWYRQSLGQGLEFLIYFQGNSAPDKSGLPSDRFSAERTGGSVSTLTIQRTQQEDSAVYLCASSFGQGGQETQYFGPGTRLLVL.

This sequence joins TRBV3-1 (or the pseudogene TRBV3-2) and TRBJ1-5; no definite D call. Between the trimmed V and J ends, which lost 3 bases and 0 bases, there was a span of 6 bases. CDR1 is LGHDT and CDR2 is YNNKEL in the germline V gene (reference sequence). CDR3 length: 14 residues. This CDR3 is CASSQDDSNQPQHF. The CDR3 bases are TGTGCCAGCAGCCAGGATGATAGCAATCAGCCCCAGCATTTT.

Only one count was recorded for this clone. This chain joins TRBV30 and TRBJ2-1, with D perhaps matching TRBD2 (6 bases). CDR3 length: 13 amino acids. Germline V gene sequence: CDR1 GTSNPN, CDR2 SVGIG (reference sequence). The ends were cut back, 0 bases at V and 7 bases at J, with 10 bases in the middle. CDR3 DNA sequence: TGTGCCTGGAGTGTCACGGGAGAAAATGAGCAGTTCTTC. Translated, it gives CAWSVTGENEQFF.

The chain combines TRBV5-4 with TRBJ2-5; D is undetermined. Germline CDR1 reads SGHNT; CDR2 reads YYREEE (reference sequence). This CDR3 has 14 residues. V shed 0 bases and J shed 4 bases, with 10 bases lying between them. This chain's CDR3 is CASSLVAKLETQYF. The CDR3 coding sequence is TGTGCCAGCAGCTTGGTAGCTAAGCTAGAGACCCAGTACTTC.

The V call is TRBV2, the J call TRBJ2-5; 7 bases map to TRBD1. There are 15 residues in the CDR3. CDR1 and CDR2 (germline): SNHLY, FYNNEI. With 4 bases clipped from V and 3 bases from J, the junction kept 8 bases outside the gene matches. This CDR3 reads CASSVPTGVKETQYF. CDR3 nucleotides: TGTGCCAGCAGTGTTCCAACAGGGGTTAAAGAGACCCAGTACTTC.

This chain joins TRBV27 and TRBJ1-4; 11 nucleotides line up with TRBD1. Germline lookup yields CDR1 MNHEY and CDR2 SMNVEV (reference sequence). CDR3 length equals 19 residues. After removal of 5 bases from V and 3 bases from J, the junction contained 14 bases not matched to a gene. The CDR3 is CASSRWTGTGGTANEKLFF. The CDR3 DNA follows: TGTGCCAGCAGTAGATGGACCGGGACAGGGGGAACGGCTAATGAAAAACTGTTTTTT.

The genes are TRBV3-1 (or the pseudogene TRBV3-2) and TRBJ2-7; D assignment may be TRBD1 or TRBD2 (5 bases each). CDR1 is LGHDT, CDR2 YNNKEL, per germline (reference sequence). Trimming removed 4 bases at V and 0 bases at J, with 16 bases between. The length of the CDR3 is 16 residues. The CDR3 spells CASSPSLGDGSYEQYF. The CDR3 DNA sequence: TGTGCCAGCAGCCCCTCGCTCGGGGACGGCTCCTACGAGCAGTACTTC.

The rearrangement joins TRBV5-1 to TRBJ1-4; perhaps TRBD1 as D (6 bases). There are 15 residues in the CDR3. Germline loops: CDR1 SGHRS, CDR2 YFSETQ. Deletions cut 4 bases from V and 1 base from J, with 11 bases between. CDR3: CASSPGVLTNEKLFF. DNA of the CDR3: TGCGCCAGCAGCCCAGGGGTTTTAACTAATGAAAAACTGTTTTTT.

This clone was seen a handful of times. The chain carries TRBV7-8 and TRBJ2-6; unclear D gene. CDR3 length equals 18 residues. V shed 0 bases and J shed 1 base, with 13 bases lying between them. Germline V gene lookup returns CDR1 SGHVS and CDR2 FQNEAQ. The CDR3 spells CASSLAGVDLSGANVLTF. CDR3 bases: TGTGCCAGCAGCTTAGCAGGAGTTGATCTATCTGGGGCCAACGTCCTGACTTTC.

This chain connects TRBV23-1 to TRBJ1-1; D is ambiguous. TRBV23-1 is annotated as an ORF whose role is uncertain. This CDR3 has 15 amino acids. Trimming shortened V by 3 bases and J by 1 base, and 12 bases separated the two germline ends. The chain's CDR3 is CASSQEGVGNTEAFF. CDR3 nucleotide sequence: TGCGCCAGCAGTCAGGAGGGAGTCGGGAACACTGAAGCTTTCTTT.

This chain links TRBV2 with TRBJ1-1; D call uncertain. Germline V gene sequence: CDR1 SNHLY, CDR2 FYNNEI. V lost 1 base to trimming and J lost 5 bases, with 11 bases between them. This CDR3 is 14 amino acids long. The CDR3 nucleotides read TGTGCCAGCAGTGAAGTCGCTGGAAGAACTGAAGCTTTCTTT. It codes for CASSEVAGRTEAFF.

The chain employs TRBV29-1 and TRBJ2-1, with 12 bases that match TRBD2. V lost 3 bases, J lost 6 bases, and 9 bases stayed unmatched. This CDR3 has 16 amino acids. Per the germline V gene, CDR1 is SQVTM and CDR2 is ANQGSEA. For the CDR3, the DNA is TGCAGCGTTGATGGGGTCAAACTAGCGGGGGGCAATGAGCAGTTCTTC. The encoded protein is CSVDGVKLAGGNEQFF.

This chain joins TRBV24-1 and TRBJ1-5; D is ambiguous. The CDR3 has 18 residues. Germline CDR1 reads KGHDR; CDR2 reads SFDVKD. The V gene lost 0 bases and the J gene lost 8 bases, with 22 bases spanning the gap. In nucleotides, the CDR3 is TGTGCCACCAGTGATTTGACTCGGCCAGGACTTCCAACAAAGCCCCAGCATTTT. Residues: CATSDLTRPGLPTKPQHF.

In its sample, this clone was seen a few times. This chain joins TRBV4-2 and TRBJ2-2; D assignment may be TRBD1 or TRBD2 (5 bases each). Germline CDR1 LGHNA, CDR2 YNFKEQ. The CDR3 consists of 15 residues. Trimming removed 0 bases from V and 6 bases from J, with 11 bases in between. The CDR3 spells CASSQDRGEPGELFF. In DNA form, the CDR3 reads TGTGCCAGCAGCCAAGATAGAGGGGAACCCGGGGAGCTGTTTTTT.